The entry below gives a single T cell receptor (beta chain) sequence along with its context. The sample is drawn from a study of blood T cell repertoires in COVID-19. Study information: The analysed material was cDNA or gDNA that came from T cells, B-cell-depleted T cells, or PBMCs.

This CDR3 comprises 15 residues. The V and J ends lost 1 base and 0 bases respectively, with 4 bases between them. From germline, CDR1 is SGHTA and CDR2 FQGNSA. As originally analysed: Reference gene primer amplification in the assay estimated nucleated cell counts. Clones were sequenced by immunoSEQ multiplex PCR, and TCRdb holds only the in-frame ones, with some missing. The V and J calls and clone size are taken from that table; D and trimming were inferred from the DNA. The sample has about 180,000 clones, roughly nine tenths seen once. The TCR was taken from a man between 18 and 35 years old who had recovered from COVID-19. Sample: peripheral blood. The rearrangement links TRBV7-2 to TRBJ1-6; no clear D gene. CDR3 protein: CASSLGASYNSPLHF. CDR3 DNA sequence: TGTGCCAGCAGCTTAGGAGCCTCCTATAATTCACCCCTCCACTTT. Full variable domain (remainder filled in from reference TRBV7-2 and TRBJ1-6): GAGVSQSPSNKVTEKGKDVELRCDPISGHTALYWYRQSLGQGLEFLIYFQGNSAPDKSGLPSDRFSAERTGGSVSTLTIQRTQQEDSAVYLCASSLGASYNSPLHFGNGTRLTVT.